These 10 T cell receptor beta chains originate from one sample sequenced in a study of beta chain features in type 1 diabetes. Findings and caveats of the study: Shortening that was moderate but significant affected the TCRB CDR3s of Type 1 diabetes patients in all four CD4+ subsets.

The study reverse transcribed the entire isolated RNA, so it sequenced expressed TCRB transcripts. Assay: immunoSEQ multiplex PCR; the TCRdb copy retains only in-frame clones and omits some. This sample has 600,000 to 700,000 clones, with around 12% found just once. Their antigens are not known. The sequencing input was naive CD4+ T cells from blood. Receptor source: a young man with type 1 diabetes.

The chain carries TRBV5-4 and TRBJ1-6, with a possible D match to TRBD1 (5 bases). Trimming stripped 0 bases from V and 9 bases from J, with 13 bases between. The CDR3 is made up of 15 amino acids. Germline V CDR1 and CDR2: SGHNT, YYREEE (reference sequence). The CDR3 DNA reads TGTGCCAGCAGCTTGGTGGGGGGTTTGGGTTCACCCCTCCACTTT. The encoded protein is CASSLVGGLGSPLHF.

The chain combines TRBV29-1 with TRBJ1-2; a weak D match, TRBD1 (6 bases). V lost 2 bases and J lost 4, with 14 bases in between. CDR3 size: 14 residues. CDR1 is SQVTM, CDR2 ANQGSEA, per germline. CDR3 DNA sequence: TGCAGCGTTGAATCACAGGGAGGAGGCTATGGCTACACCTTC. Translated, it gives CSVESQGGGYGYTF.

Concerning this clone itself: An end of the junction differs from the germline gene, which may be a read error. This chain joins TRBV6-6 and TRBJ1-1, with a possible D match to TRBD1 (5 bases). This CDR3 has 16 amino acids. CDR1 is MNHNY, CDR2 SVGAGI, per germline (reference sequence). In DNA form, the CDR3 reads TGTGCCAGCAGCTCCGAGAGAGGGGTAGGGAACCCTGAAGCTTTCTTT. Its translation is CASSSERGVGNPEAFF.

The rearrangement uses TRBV6-5 and TRBJ2-3; weak D call: TRBD2 (5 bases). Germline lookup yields CDR1 MNHEY and CDR2 SVGAGI. V was shortened by 0 bases and J by 2 bases, with 12 bases between the two germline ends. The CDR3 covers 16 residues. For the CDR3, the DNA is TGTGCCAGCAGTTACTCGAATCCTAGCCTCACAGATACGCAGTATTTT. Translated, it gives CASSYSNPSLTDTQYF.

The rearrangement joins TRBV9 to TRBJ2-5, with TRBD1 as a possible D gene (6 bases). V lost 1 base, J lost 4 bases, and 11 bases lay in between. The V gene's germline CDR1 is SGDLS and CDR2 YYNGEE. CDR3 length: 14 residues. This CDR3 is CASSVFGRGETQYF. CDR3 DNA: TGTGCCAGCAGCGTATTTGGCAGGGGAGAGACCCAGTACTTC.

V is TRBV4-3 and J is TRBJ1-1; D remains unclear. The CDR3 contains 12 residues. Trimming pared 0 bases from V and 8 bases from J, leaving 7 bases between. Germline values: CDR1 LGHNA, CDR2 YSLEER. The CDR3 coding sequence is TGCGCCAGCAGCCAAGAGACGGGGGAAGCTTTCTTT. Protein sequence: CASSQETGEAFF.

The chain carries TRBV7-9 and TRBJ2-2; perhaps TRBD1 as D (5 bases). The CDR3 loop spans 14 amino acids. CDR1 and CDR2 from the germline V gene are SEHNR and FQNEAQ (reference sequence). V was pared by 3 bases and J by 6 bases, with 11 bases between. The DNA for the CDR3 is TGTGCCAGCAGCTTGGGGCGCGGAGCCGGGGAGCTGTTTTTT. Translation gives CASSLGRGAGELFF.

J is TRBJ2-4 and V is TRBV5-4; 7 bases agree with TRBD2. There are 16 residues in the CDR3. The V gene's germline CDR1 is SGHNT and CDR2 YYREEE (reference sequence). Unmatched junction bases numbered 8, after V lost 3 bases and J lost 2 bases. CDR3 nucleotide sequence: TGTGCCAGCAGCTCGCTAGCGGAGGGGACCAAAAACATTCAGTACTTC. Translating it yields CASSSLAEGTKNIQYF.

The V and J genes are TRBV18 and TRBJ2-1, with TRBD1 matching 10 bases. Germline V CDR1 and CDR2: KGHSH, LQKENI. The CDR3 totals 15 residues. Germline trimming cut 3 bases from V and 6 bases from J; bases unmatched to any gene: 5. This chain's CDR3 is CASSPGQGWFNEQFF. The CDR3 nucleotides are TGTGCCAGCTCACCGGGACAGGGGTGGTTCAATGAGCAGTTCTTC.

The V and J genes are TRBV7-3 and TRBJ1-1; D perhaps matches TRBD1 (6 bases). There are 14 residues in the CDR3. The V and J ends lost 5 bases and 2 bases respectively, with 12 bases between them. In germline, CDR1 is SGHTA, CDR2 FQGTGA. CDR3 protein: CASSGGQPNTEAFF. DNA of the CDR3: TGTGCCAGCAGCGGCGGACAGCCTAACACTGAAGCTTTCTTT.